This entry lists 19 T cell receptor beta chains sequenced from one sample in a study of T cell changes during pregnancy in multiple sclerosis. Profiled with immunoSEQ multiplex PCR; TCRdb holds only in-frame clones, not every one. Seen here are 55,000 to 80,000 clones, 93% observed once, and the top ten hold around 3%. This sample comprised CD8+ T cells from peripheral blood mononuclear cells, obtained in the second trimester of pregnancy. The receptors come from a female donor with multiple sclerosis, enrolled in a pregnancy study.

V and J are TRBV28 and TRBJ2-2; 9 bases are a match to TRBD1. V lost 0 bases and J lost 3; bases outside the gene matches: 2. CDR1 and CDR2 from the germline V gene are MDHEN and SYDVKM. The CDR3 sequence is 16 residues long. For the CDR3, the DNA is TGTGCCAGCAGTTTATGGGGACAGGGTTACACCGGGGAGCTGTTTTTT. This sequence encodes CASSLWGQGYTGELFF.

About this clone itself: One junction end does not reproduce the germline sequence, and a read error may be involved. The chain combines TRBV5-6 with TRBJ2-7; 14 bases align to TRBD2. The length of the CDR3 is 13 residues. Looked up from germline, CDR1 is SGHDT and CDR2 is YYEEEE. CDR3 sequence: CASSLGLAGARIF. In DNA form, the CDR3 reads TGTGCCAGCAGCCTGGGACTAGCGGGAGCCCGAATCTTC. Full variable domain (rest looked up from reference TRBV5-6 and TRBJ2-7): DAGVTQSPTHLIKTRGQQVTLRCSPKSGHDTVSWYQQALGQGPQFIFQYYEEEERQRGNFPDRFSGHQFPNYSSELNVNALLLGDSALYLCASSLGLAGARIFGPGTRLTVT.

This chain uses TRBV19 with TRBJ1-5; a possible D gene is TRBD1 (6 bases). CDR3 size: 19 residues. CDR1 and CDR2 from the germline V gene are LNHDA and SQIVND (reference sequence). Trimming stripped 5 bases from V and 0 bases from J, with 23 bases between. The CDR3 DNA reads TGTGCCAGTAGTCCGGTGTGGGTAAGGGGACACAGTAGCAATCAGCCCCAGCATTTT. It yields the protein CASSPVWVRGHSSNQPQHF.

V is TRBV30 and J is TRBJ1-4; 9 nucleotides line up with TRBD1. Unmatched junction bases numbered 3, after V lost 2 bases and J lost 5 bases. Germline CDR1 and CDR2: GTSNPN and SVGIG (reference sequence). CDR3 length: 14 amino acids. The CDR3 sequence is CAWSPGTGNEKLFF. DNA for the CDR3: TGTGCCTGGAGTCCCGGGACAGGGAATGAAAAACTGTTTTTT.

The rearrangement joins TRBV18 to TRBJ2-2; weak D call: TRBD2 (5 bases). V shed 6 bases and J shed 4 bases, with 18 bases lying between them. CDR1 is KGHSH, CDR2 LQKENI, per germline. This CDR3 contains 16 residues. The CDR3 DNA reads as TGTGCCAGCTCCTCCCCGGAGGACCCGGTCACCGGGGAGCTGTTTTTT. Its translation is CASSSPEDPVTGELFF.

The chain combines TRBV29-1 with TRBJ2-7, with 12 bases that match TRBD1. Unmatched junction bases numbered 8, after V lost 6 bases and J lost 5 bases. CDR1 and CDR2 (germline): SQVTM, ANQGSEA. The CDR3 length is 14 residues. CDR3 DNA: TGCAGCGTAAAAGGGACAGGGGGCATCAACGAGCAGTACTTC. Its translation: CSVKGTGGINEQYF.

The chain links TRBV9 to TRBJ1-5; TRBD1 aligns across 10 bases. Germline V gene lookup returns CDR1 SGDLS and CDR2 YYNGEE. Losses at the gene ends were 4 bases for V and 3 bases for J; bases not matched to a gene: 4. The CDR3 has 15 residues. The CDR3 nucleotides are TGTGCCAGCAGCTTGGGGACAGGGGACAATCAGCCCCAGCATTTT. This codes for CASSLGTGDNQPQHF.

The rearrangement joins TRBV28 to TRBJ2-1, with D tentatively TRBD2 (5 bases). Looked up from germline, CDR1 is MDHEN and CDR2 is SYDVKM. This CDR3 spans 12 amino acids. V was shortened by 4 bases and J by 8 bases, with 9 bases between the two germline ends. The CDR3 DNA follows: TGTGCCAGCAGTTGGCTGGGAGATGAGCAGTTCTTC. Residues: CASSWLGDEQFF.

The chain recombines TRBV5-4 with TRBJ1-1; weak D call: TRBD1 (6 bases). V was cut by 4 bases and J by 4 bases, with 11 bases left in between. The CDR3 has 13 residues. Per germline, CDR1 SGHNT and CDR2 YYREEE (reference sequence). The CDR3 DNA reads as TGTGCCAGCAGCCCCCAGGGGTTCACTGAAGCTTTCTTT. Translated, it gives CASSPQGFTEAFF. The whole variable domain, filled in from reference TRBV5-4 and TRBJ1-1, reads ETGVTQSPTHLIKTRGQQVTLRCSSQSGHNTVSWYQQALGQGPQFIFQYYREEENGRGNFPPRFSGLQFPNYSSELNVNALELDDSALYLCASSPQGFTEAFFGQGTRLTVV.

The count of this clone is one. The V gene is TRBV19, the J gene TRBJ2-2, with 8 bases identical to TRBD2. The CDR3 contains 15 residues. Germline lookup yields CDR1 LNHDA and CDR2 SQIVND (reference sequence). J gave up 2 bases and V 5 bases, and 4 bases lay outside the gene matches. The CDR3 DNA sequence: TGTGCCAGTAGTGTCACTAGCGGTAACACCGGGGAGCTGTTTTTT. Amino acids: CASSVTSGNTGELFF.

This chain connects TRBV5-1 to TRBJ1-1; D not resolved. The germline V gene has CDR1 SGHRS and CDR2 YFSETQ. Between the trimmed V and J ends, which lost 0 bases and 0 bases, there was a span of 12 bases. The CDR3 contains 16 residues. The CDR3 bases are TGCGCCAGCAGCTTGGAAGCCGGCGGAGTGAACACTGAAGCTTTCTTT. It codes for CASSLEAGGVNTEAFF.

The rearrangement uses TRBV15 and TRBJ2-6, with a tentative D call TRBD2 (6 bases). The CDR3 runs to 17 residues. Germline values: CDR1 LNHNV, CDR2 YYDKDF (reference sequence). V lost 5 bases and J 2 bases, leaving 16 bases between the germline ends. CDR3 region: CATSRQRRGTGANVLTF. In nucleotides, the CDR3 is TGTGCCACCAGCCGGCAAAGGAGGGGAACTGGGGCCAACGTCCTGACTTTC.

CDR3 sequence reads: CASSFLGQGYNEQFF. CDR3 sequence (DNA): TGTGCCAGCAGCTTTTTGGGACAGGGATACAATGAGCAGTTCTTC. V usage is TRBV5-4 and J usage is TRBJ2-1, with 9 bases aligning to TRBD1. The J segment lost 4 bases and the V segment lost 2 bases, leaving 4 bases of the junction unmatched. This CDR3 is 15 amino acids long. From germline, CDR1 is SGHNT and CDR2 YYREEE (reference sequence). Complete variable domain (other parts from reference TRBV5-4 and TRBJ2-1): ETGVTQSPTHLIKTRGQQVTLRCSSQSGHNTVSWYQQALGQGPQFIFQYYREEENGRGNFPPRFSGLQFPNYSSELNVNALELDDSALYLCASSFLGQGYNEQFFGPGTRLTVL.

The chain joins TRBV28 to TRBJ1-5; D is unresolved. V was clipped by 2 bases and J by 1 base, with 9 bases between them. The CDR3 spans 15 residues. CDR1 MDHEN and CDR2 SYDVKM come from the germline V gene. This chain's CDR3 is CASSLKIASNQPQHF. CDR3 sequence (DNA): TGTGCCAGCAGTTTAAAAATAGCGAGCAATCAGCCCCAGCATTTT.

The chain is built from TRBV29-1 and TRBJ2-5; TRBD1 aligns across 8 bases. With 4 bases clipped from V and 2 bases from J, the junction kept 0 bases outside the gene matches. Germline V gene lookup returns CDR1 SQVTM and CDR2 ANQGSEA. This CDR3 contains 12 residues. CDR3 amino acids: CSVGQGQETQYF. CDR3 nucleotide sequence: TGCAGCGTTGGACAGGGGCAAGAGACCCAGTACTTC.

This chain links TRBV7-9 with TRBJ2-1; D might be TRBD1 (5 bases). CDR1 and CDR2 from the germline V gene are SEHNR and FQNEAQ (reference sequence). The CDR3 has 15 amino acids. V shed 1 base and J shed 3 bases, with 10 bases lying between them. Here the CDR3 reads CASSLERGHYNEQFF. The CDR3 nucleotides read TGTGCCAGCAGCTTAGAAAGGGGCCACTACAATGAGCAGTTCTTC.

CDR3 region: CASSLVAGGPGDTQYF. The CDR3 DNA follows: TGTGCCAGCAGCTTAGTTGCGGGAGGGCCCGGAGATACGCAGTATTTT. The J gene is TRBJ2-3, the V gene TRBV7-8, with 9 bases lining up with TRBD2. Germline values: CDR1 SGHVS, CDR2 FQNEAQ. The CDR3 is 16 residues long. The ends lost 1 base at V and 5 bases at J; junction bases unmatched: 7.

The V and J genes are TRBV19 and TRBJ2-1; TRBD2 aligns across 12 bases. This CDR3 has 18 amino acids. Germline CDR1 reads LNHDA; CDR2 reads SQIVND (reference sequence). Trimming removed 0 bases from V and 7 bases from J; junction bases left unmatched: 10. Written as DNA, the CDR3 is TGTGCCAGTAGTATAGATCGGGGGGGGCTAGCGGGAGGGAATGAGCAGTTCTTC. It codes for CASSIDRGGLAGGNEQFF.

The rearrangement links TRBV5-8 to TRBJ2-7, with no clear D. Trimming cost V 5 bases and J 3 bases, with 18 bases left between them. CDR1 and CDR2 from the germline V gene are SGHTS and YDEGEE. This CDR3 comprises 15 residues. The CDR3 region has the DNA TGTGCCAGCAGTTACCTAATCGTCGCGGACTACGAGCAGTACTTC. Encoded protein: CASSYLIVADYEQYF.